This TCR beta chain is drawn from a study of blood T cell repertoires in COVID-19. Study in general: PBMCs, B-cell-depleted T cells, or T cells were the source of the cDNA or gDNA that made up the material.

Under the authors' procedure: Using reference gene primer amplification, nucleated cell counts were estimated. The table came from immunoSEQ multiplex PCR; TCRdb's copy has only in-frame clones and leaves some out. V and J calls and clone size come straight from that table; D and trimming were deduced from the DNA. This table has 400,000 or so clones, about nine tenths appearing once. Trimming took off 2 bases at V and 7 bases at J, with 15 bases between the two ends. Germline V gene sequence: CDR1 PRHDT, CDR2 FYEKMQ (reference sequence). This CDR3 is 15 amino acids long. Participant-given clinical history determined each cohort assignment.

The genes are TRBV13 and TRBJ1-5; tentative D call: TRBD1 (5 bases). Sequenced: PBMCs or T cells enriched from blood (not recorded which). The origin of this receptor is a man between 18 and 35 years old who had recovered from COVID-19. CDR3 in DNA: TGTGCCAGCAGCTTATCAGGGCGATCCTGGCAGCCCCAGCATTTT. Translating gives CASSLSGRSWQPQHF. Full variable domain (rest looked up from reference TRBV13 and TRBJ1-5): AAGVIQSPRHLIKEKRETATLKCYPIPRHDTVYWYQQGPGQDPQFLISFYEKMQSDKGSIPDRFSAQQFSDYHSELNMSSLELGDSALYFCASSLSGRSWQPQHFGDGTRLSIL.